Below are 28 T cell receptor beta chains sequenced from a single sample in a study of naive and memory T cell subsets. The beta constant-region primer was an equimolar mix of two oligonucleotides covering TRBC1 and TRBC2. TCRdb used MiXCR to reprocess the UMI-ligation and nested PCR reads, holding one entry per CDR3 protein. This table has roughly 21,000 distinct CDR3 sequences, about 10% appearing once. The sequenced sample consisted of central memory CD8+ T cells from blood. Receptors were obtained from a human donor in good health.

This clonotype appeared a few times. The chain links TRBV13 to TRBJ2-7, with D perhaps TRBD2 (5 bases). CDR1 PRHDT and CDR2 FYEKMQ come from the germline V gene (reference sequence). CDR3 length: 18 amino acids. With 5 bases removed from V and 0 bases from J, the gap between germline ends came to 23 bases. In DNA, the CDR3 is TGTGCCAGCAGCCCCACTAGGAGCGGCGATCAAAGCTCCTACGAGCAGTACTTC. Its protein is CASSPTRSGDQSSYEQYF.

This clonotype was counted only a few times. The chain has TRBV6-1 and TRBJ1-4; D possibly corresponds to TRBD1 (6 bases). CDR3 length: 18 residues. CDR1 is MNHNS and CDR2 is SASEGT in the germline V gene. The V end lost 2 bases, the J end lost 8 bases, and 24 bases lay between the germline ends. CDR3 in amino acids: CASSEWSFLGADGEKLFF. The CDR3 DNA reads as TGTGCCAGCAGTGAATGGAGTTTTCTGGGGGCGGATGGAGAAAAACTGTTTTTT.

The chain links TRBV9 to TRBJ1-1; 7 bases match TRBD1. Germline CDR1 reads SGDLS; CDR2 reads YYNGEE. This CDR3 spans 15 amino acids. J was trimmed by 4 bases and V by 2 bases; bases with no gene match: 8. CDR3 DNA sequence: TGTGCCAGCAGCGTCTTCAGGGGGGGCGGCACTGAAGCTTTCTTT. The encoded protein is CASSVFRGGGTEAFF. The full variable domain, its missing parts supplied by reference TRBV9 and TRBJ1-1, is DSGVTQTPKHLITATGQRVTLRCSPRSGDLSVYWYQQSLDQGLQFLIQYYNGEERAKGNILERFSAQQFPDLHSELNLSSLELGDSALYFCASSVFRGGGTEAFFGQGTRLTVV.

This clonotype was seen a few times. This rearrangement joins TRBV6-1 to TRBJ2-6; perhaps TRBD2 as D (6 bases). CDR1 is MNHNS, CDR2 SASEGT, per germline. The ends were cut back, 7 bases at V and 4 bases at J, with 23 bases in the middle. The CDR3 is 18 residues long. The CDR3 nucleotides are TGTGCCAGCACGGGCCTAGCGAGATGGAGGGGAGGGGCCAACGTCCTGACTTTC. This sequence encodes CASTGLARWRGGANVLTF.

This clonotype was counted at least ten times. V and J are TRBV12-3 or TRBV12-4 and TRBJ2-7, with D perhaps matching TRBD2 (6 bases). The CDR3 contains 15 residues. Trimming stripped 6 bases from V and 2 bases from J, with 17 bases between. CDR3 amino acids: CASSRTGTFTYEQYF. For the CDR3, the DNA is TGTGCCAGCAGCAGGACCGGGACTTTCACCTACGAGCAGTACTTC.

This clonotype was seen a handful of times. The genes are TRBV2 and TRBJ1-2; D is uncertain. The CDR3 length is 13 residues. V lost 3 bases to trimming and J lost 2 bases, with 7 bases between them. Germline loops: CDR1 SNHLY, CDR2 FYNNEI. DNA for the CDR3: TGTGCCAGCAGTGACGGCGAGAACTATGGCTACACCTTC. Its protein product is CASSDGENYGYTF.

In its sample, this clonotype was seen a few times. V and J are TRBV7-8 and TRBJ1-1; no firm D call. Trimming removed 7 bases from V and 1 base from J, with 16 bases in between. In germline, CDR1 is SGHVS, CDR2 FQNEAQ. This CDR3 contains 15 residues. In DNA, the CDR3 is TGTGCCAGCATCTACTCGCCCGGGCAGAACACTGAAGCTTTCTTT. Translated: CASIYSPGQNTEAFF.

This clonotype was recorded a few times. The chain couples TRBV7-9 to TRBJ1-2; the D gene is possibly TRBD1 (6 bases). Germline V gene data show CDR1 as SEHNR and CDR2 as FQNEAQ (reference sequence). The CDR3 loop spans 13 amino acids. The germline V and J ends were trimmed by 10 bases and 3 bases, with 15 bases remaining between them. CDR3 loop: CATRDIQDYGYTF. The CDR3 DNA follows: TGTGCCACCCGGGACATCCAGGACTATGGCTACACCTTC.

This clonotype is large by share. CDR3 DNA: TGTGCCAGCAGACCTGGACAGGCCGGGGTTCAGCCCCAGCATTTT. Translated: CASRPGQAGVQPQHF. The chain links TRBV6-5 to TRBJ1-5; 7 nucleotides match TRBD1. Germline V gene sequence: CDR1 MNHEY, CDR2 SVGAGI. This CDR3 region has 15 residues. The ends lost 6 bases at V and 6 bases at J; junction bases unmatched: 11.

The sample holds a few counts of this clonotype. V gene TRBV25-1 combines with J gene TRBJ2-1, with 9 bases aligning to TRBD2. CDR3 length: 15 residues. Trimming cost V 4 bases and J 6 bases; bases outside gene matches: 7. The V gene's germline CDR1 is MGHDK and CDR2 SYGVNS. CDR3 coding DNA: TGTGCCAGCAGTGGTAGCGGGAGTTTGAGCAATGAGCAGTTCTTC. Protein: CASSGSGSLSNEQFF.

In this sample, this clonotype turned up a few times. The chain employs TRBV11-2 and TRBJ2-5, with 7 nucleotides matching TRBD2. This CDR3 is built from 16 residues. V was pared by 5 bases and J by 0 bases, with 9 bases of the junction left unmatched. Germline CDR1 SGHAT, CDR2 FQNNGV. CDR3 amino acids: CASSLGAGSYQETQYF. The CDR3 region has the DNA TGTGCCAGCAGCCTGGGAGCGGGATCGTACCAAGAGACCCAGTACTTC.

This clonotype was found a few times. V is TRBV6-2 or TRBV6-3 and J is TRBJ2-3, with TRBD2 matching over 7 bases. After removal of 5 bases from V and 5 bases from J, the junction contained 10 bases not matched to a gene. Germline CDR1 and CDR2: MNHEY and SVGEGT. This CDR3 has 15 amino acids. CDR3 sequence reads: CASSPGLGGGDTQYF. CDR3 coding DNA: TGTGCCAGCAGTCCCGGACTAGGTGGTGGAGATACGCAGTATTTT.

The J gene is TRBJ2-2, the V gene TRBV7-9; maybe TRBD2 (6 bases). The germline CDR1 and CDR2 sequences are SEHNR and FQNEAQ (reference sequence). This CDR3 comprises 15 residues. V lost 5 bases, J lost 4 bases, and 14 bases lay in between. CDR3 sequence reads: CASSRSGLSTGELFF. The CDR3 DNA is TGTGCCAGCAGCAGAAGCGGGCTATCCACCGGGGAGCTGTTTTTT.

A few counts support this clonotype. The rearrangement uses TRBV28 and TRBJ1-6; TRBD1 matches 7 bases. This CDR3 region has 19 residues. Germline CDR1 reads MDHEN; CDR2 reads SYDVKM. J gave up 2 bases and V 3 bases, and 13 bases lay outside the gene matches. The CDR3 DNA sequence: TGTGCCAGCAGTTTCTCGGACAGGTTCATGAGCGCCTATAATTCACCCCTCCACTTT. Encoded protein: CASSFSDRFMSAYNSPLHF. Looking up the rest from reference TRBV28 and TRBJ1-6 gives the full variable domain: DVKVTQSSRYLVKRTGEKVFLECVQDMDHENMFWYRQDPGLGLRLIYFSYDVKMKEKGDIPEGYSVSREKKERFSLILESASTNQTSMYLCASSFSDRFMSAYNSPLHFGNGTRLTVT.

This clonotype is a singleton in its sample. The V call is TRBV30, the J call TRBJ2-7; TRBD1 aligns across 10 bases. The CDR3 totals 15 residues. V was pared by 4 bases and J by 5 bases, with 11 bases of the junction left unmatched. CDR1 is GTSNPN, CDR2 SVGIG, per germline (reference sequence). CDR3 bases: TGTGCCTGGACCTTGGGACAGGGGACTTATCACGAGCAGTACTTC. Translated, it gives CAWTLGQGTYHEQYF.

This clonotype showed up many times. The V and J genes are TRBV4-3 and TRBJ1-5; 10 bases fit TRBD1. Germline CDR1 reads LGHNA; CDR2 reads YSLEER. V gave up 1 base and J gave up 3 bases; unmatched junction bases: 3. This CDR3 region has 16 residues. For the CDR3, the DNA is TGCGCCAGCAGCCAAGGACAGGGGGCTAACAATCAGCCCCAGCATTTT. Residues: CASSQGQGANNQPQHF.

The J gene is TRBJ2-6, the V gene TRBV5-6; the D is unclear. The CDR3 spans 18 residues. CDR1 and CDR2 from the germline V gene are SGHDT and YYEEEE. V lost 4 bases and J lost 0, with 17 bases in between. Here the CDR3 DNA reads TGTGCCAGCAGCGTTCTTCGGCTACTTGACTCTGGGGCCAACGTCCTGACTTTC. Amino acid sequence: CASSVLRLLDSGANVLTF.

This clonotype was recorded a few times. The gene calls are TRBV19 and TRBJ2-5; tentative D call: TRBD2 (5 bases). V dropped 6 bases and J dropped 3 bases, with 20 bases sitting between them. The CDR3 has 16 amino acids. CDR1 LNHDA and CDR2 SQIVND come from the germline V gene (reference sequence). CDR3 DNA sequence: TGTGCCAGTAGCCGGACTGCGTGGGAACTCAAAGAGACCCAGTACTTC. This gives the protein CASSRTAWELKETQYF.

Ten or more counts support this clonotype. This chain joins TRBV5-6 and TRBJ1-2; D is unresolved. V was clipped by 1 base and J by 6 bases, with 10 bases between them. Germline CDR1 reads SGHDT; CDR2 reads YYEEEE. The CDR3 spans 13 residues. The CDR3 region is CASSLLSSHGYTF. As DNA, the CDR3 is TGTGCCAGCAGCTTGCTGAGTTCCCATGGCTACACCTTC.

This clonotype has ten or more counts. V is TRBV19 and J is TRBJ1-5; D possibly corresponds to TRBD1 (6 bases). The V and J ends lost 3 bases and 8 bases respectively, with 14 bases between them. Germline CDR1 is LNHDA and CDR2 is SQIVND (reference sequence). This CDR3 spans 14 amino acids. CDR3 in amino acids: CASSISGASKPQHF. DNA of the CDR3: TGTGCCAGTAGTATTTCAGGGGCCAGCAAGCCCCAGCATTTT.

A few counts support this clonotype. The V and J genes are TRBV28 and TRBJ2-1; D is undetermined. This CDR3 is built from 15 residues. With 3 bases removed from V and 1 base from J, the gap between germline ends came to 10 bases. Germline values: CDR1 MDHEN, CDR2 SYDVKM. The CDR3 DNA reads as TGTGCCAGCAGTTTTAGGATTACTTCCTACAATGAGCAGTTCTTC. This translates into CASSFRITSYNEQFF.

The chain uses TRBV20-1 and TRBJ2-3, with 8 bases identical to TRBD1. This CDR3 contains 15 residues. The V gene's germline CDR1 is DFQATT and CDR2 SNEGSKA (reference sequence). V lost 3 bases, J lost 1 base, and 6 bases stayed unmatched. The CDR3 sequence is CSARDRVGGTDTQYF. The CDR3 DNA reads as TGCAGTGCTAGGGACAGGGTTGGAGGCACAGATACGCAGTATTTT.

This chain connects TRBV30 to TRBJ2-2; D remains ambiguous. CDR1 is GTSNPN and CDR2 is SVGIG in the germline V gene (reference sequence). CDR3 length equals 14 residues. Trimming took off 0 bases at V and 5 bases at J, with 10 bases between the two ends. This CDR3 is CAWSVRRETGELFF. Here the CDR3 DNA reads TGTGCCTGGAGTGTACGTCGCGAGACCGGGGAGCTGTTTTTT.

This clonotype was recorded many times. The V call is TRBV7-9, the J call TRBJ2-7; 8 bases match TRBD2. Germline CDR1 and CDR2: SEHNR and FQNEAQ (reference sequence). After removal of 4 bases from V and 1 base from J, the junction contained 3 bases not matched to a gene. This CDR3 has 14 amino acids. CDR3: CASSSGGRSYEQYF. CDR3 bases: TGTGCCAGCAGCTCGGGCGGGAGGTCCTACGAGCAGTACTTC.

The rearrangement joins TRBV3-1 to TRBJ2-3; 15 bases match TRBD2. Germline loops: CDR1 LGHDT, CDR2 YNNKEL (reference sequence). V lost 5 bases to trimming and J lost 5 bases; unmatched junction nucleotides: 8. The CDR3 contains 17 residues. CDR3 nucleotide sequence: TGTGCCAGCAGCAAAGGGACTAGCGGGAGGCAGAGAGATACGCAGTATTTT. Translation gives CASSKGTSGRQRDTQYF.

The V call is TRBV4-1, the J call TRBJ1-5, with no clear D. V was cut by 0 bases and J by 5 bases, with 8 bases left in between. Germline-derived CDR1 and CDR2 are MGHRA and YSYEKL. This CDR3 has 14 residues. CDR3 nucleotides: TGCGCCAGCAGCCAAGATGGGAGTGATCAGCCCCAGCATTTT. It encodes CASSQDGSDQPQHF.

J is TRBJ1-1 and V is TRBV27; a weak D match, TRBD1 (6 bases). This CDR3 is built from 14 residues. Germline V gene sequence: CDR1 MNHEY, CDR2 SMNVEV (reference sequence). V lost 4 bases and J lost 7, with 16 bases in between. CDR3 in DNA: TGTGCCAGCAGTTCAGGGGACACAACCGTTGAAGCTTTCTTT. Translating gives CASSSGDTTVEAFF.

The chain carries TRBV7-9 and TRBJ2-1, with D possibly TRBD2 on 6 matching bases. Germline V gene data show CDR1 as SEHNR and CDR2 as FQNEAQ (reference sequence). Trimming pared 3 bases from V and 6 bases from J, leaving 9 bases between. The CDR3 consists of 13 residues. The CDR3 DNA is TGTGCCAGCAGCTTGGCGGGATCCAATGAGCAGTTCTTC. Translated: CASSLAGSNEQFF.